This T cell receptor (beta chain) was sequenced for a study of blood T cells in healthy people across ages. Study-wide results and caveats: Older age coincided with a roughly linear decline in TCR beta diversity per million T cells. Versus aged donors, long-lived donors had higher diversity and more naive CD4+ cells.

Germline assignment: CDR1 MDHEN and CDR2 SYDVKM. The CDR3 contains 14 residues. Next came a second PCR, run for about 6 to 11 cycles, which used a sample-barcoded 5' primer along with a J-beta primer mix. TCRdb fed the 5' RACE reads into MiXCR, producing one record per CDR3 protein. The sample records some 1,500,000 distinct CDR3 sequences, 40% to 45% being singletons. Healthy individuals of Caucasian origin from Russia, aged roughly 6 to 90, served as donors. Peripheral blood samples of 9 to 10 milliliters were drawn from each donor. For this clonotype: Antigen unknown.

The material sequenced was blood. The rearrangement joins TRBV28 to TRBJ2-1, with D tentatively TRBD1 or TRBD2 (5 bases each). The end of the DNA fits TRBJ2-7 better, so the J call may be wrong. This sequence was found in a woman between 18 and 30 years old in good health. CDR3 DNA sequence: TGTGCCAGCAGTTTGAGGGGTTTGAGTCATGAGCAGTACTTC. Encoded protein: CASSLRGLSHEQYF.